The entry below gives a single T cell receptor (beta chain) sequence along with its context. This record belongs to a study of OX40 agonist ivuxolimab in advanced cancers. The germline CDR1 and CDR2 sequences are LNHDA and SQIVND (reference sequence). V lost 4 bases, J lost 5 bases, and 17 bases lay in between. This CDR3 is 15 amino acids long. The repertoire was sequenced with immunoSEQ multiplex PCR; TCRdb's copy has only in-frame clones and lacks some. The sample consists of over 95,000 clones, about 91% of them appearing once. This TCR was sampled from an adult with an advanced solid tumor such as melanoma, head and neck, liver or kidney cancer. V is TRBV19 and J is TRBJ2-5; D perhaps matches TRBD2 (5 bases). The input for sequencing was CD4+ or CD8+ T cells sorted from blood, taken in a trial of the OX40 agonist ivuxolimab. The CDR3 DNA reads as TGTGCCAGTAGTAGCTCGGGGAGCGCGGGTGAGACCCAGTACTTC. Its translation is CASSSSGSAGETQYF.